What follows is one TCR beta chain and its context. Its antigen is as yet unknown. Relative to the germline gene, one junction end is altered; a read error may explain this. This CDR3 region has 15 residues. CDR1 is MNHNS and CDR2 is SASEGT in the germline V gene. Total RNA (around 500 ng) served as template for TCR beta cDNA synthesis primed by a constant-region primer. What produced the TCR beta libraries was three nested multiplex PCR rounds using slightly modified ARM-PCR. The first two PCR rounds used TRBV1-TRBV30 forward primers with a C-beta reverse primer, about 10 cycles each. Each CDR3 protein gets one entry after TCRdb re-called the multiplex PCR reads with MiXCR. The data hold 310,000 or so distinct CDR3 sequences, with roughly two thirds observed a single time. This sample is drawn from a study of tumor-infiltrating lymphocytes in primary liver carcinoma. The blood RNA (from unsorted whole blood) was obtained, and germline DNA was also extracted.

Study-wide results and limits: Unsorted bulk sampling ruled out any CD4+ versus CD8+ repertoire comparison. Tumor-adjacent and tumor-blood pairs shared less of their repertoires than tumor region pairs shared. Blood's top-250-clone fraction was significantly lower than that of tumors (p = 0.039).

This clonotype was obtained from a man aged 35-49 years with primary liver carcinoma and hepatitis B virus infection. J is TRBJ1-5 and V is TRBV6-1; tentative D call: TRBD1 (6 bases). The sequenced material came from peripheral blood. The CDR3 nucleotides read TGTGCCAGCAGCGAGACTACAGGGATGGTACAGCCCCGGCATTTT. Translated, it gives CASSETTGMVQPRHF.